This TCR beta chain was obtained from a study of T-cell memory formation after mild COVID-19. Losses at the gene ends were 5 bases for V and 6 bases for J; bases not matched to a gene: 5. The CDR3 is 14 residues long. The V gene's germline CDR1 is MNHEY and CDR2 SVGAGI. This clonotype was seen a handful of times. TCRdb independently ran MiXCR on the 5' RACE reads; one entry per CDR3 protein. Of 170,000 or so distinct CDR3 sequences in the sample, around 21% were seen once. The sequence was obtained from an adult woman who had mild COVID-19 (a few samples of this study predate the infection). Cell type and time point are not known. What was sequenced was PBMCs or a T cell subset sorted from them (not recorded which). The V gene is TRBV6-5, the J gene TRBJ2-2, with 8 nucleotides matching TRBD1. The CDR3 loop reads CASSISGGPGELFF. CDR3 nucleotide sequence: TGTGCCAGCAGTATTTCAGGGGGCCCCGGGGAGCTGTTTTTT.